This T cell receptor beta chain is from a study of neoadjuvant anti-PD-1 for oral cavity cancer. Details on this clone: Distinct nucleotide sequences in the sample also encode this CDR3.

The sample's time point: after neoadjuvant nivolumab, at surgical resection. The CDR3 loop spans 13 amino acids. CDR1 SGHDT and CDR2 YYEEEE come from the germline V gene. V lost 4 bases and J lost 6; bases outside the gene matches: 5. Generated by immunoSEQ multiplex PCR, the TCRdb table keeps only in-frame clones and is missing some. The sample includes approximately 8,400 clones, 70% of them seen just once. This clonotype was obtained from a person aged 40 to 85 with oral cavity squamous cell carcinoma. Sequencing used PBMCs, obtained after nivolumab (anti-PD-1) treatment. The chain is built from TRBV5-6 and TRBJ1-2; TRBD1 matches 8 bases. CDR3: CASSDTGGNGYTF. As DNA, the CDR3 is TGTGCCAGCAGCGACACAGGGGGGAATGGCTACACCTTC.